These T cell receptor beta chains were read from a single sample in a study of Graves' ophthalmopathy and Graves' hyperthyroidism. TCRdb used MiXCR to reprocess the multiplex PCR reads, holding one entry per CDR3 protein. The sample consists of hundreds of thousands of distinct CDR3 sequences, under 25% of them appearing once. Sequencing was performed on peripheral blood. The receptors were gathered from a woman in her 50s with Graves' ophthalmopathy. Each CDR3 is given with its conserved first and last residue. Each record gives: V gene, J gene, CDR3 protein.

V: TRBV6-2/TRBV6-3
J: TRBJ2-5
CDR3: CASSHTTGPQETQYF

V: TRBV6-5
J: TRBJ1-5
CDR3: CASSYSGPLYSTQPQHF

V: TRBV19
J: TRBJ1-2
CDR3: CASSPRRRNRHVYGYTF

V: TRBV28
J: TRBJ2-5
CDR3: CASGTGVNGETQYF

V: TRBV19
J: TRBJ1-2
CDR3: CASSAEYSSGYTF

V: TRBV19
J: TRBJ1-2
CDR3: CASRPLPGQGAFYGYTF

V: TRBV5-8
J: TRBJ1-5
CDR3: CASSRGVGRSNQPQHF

V: TRBV6-1
J: TRBJ2-7
CDR3: CANQELAGSHEQYF

V: TRBV5-6
J: TRBJ2-5
CDR3: CASSFQGAVQETQYF

V: TRBV7-2
J: TRBJ1-2
CDR3: CASSPDSFYGYTF

V: TRBV24-1
J: TRBJ2-7
CDR3: CATSVPPFDEQYF